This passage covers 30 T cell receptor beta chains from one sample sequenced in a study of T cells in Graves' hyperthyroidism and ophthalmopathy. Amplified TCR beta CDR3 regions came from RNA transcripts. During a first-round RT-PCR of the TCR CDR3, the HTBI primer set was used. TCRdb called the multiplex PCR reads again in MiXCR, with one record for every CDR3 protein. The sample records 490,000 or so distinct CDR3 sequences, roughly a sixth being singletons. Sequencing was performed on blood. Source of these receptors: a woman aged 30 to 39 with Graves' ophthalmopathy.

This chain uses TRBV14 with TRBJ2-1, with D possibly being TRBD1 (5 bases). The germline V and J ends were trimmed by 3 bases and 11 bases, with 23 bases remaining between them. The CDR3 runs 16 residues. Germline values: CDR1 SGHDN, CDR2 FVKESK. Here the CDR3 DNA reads TGTGCCAGCAGCCACCGGGCAGGGCAACTGGGCGATAAGCAGTTCTTC. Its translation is CASSHRAGQLGDKQFF.

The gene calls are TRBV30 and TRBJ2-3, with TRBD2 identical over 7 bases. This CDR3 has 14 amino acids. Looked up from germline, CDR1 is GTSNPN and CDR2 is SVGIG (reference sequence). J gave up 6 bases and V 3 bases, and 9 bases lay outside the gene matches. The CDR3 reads CAWRSGAEPDTQYF. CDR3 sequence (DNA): TGTGCCTGGAGGAGCGGGGCCGAACCGGATACGCAGTATTTT.

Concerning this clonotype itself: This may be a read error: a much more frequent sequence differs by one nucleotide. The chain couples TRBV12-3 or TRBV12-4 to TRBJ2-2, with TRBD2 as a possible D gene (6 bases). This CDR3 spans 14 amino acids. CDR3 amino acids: CASSLAHHTGELSF. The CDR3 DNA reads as TGTGCCAGCAGTCTAGCGCATCACACCGGGGAGCTGTCTTTT.

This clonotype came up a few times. CDR3 DNA: TGTGCCATCAGTGAGTCGCGGGGTGGACAGGGGCCCTACGAGCAGTACTTC. It is translated as CAISESRGGQGPYEQYF. The chain has TRBV10-3 and TRBJ2-7; 9 bases fit TRBD1. The CDR3 runs 17 residues. Germline CDR1 ENHRY, CDR2 SYGVKD. J gave up 2 bases and V 0 bases, and 8 bases lay outside the gene matches.

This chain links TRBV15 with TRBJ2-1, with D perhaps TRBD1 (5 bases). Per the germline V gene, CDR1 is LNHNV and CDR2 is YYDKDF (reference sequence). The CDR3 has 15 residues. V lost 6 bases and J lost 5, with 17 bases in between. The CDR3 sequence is CATRPRVIQDNEQFF. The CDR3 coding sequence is TGTGCCACCAGACCCAGGGTTATTCAAGACAATGAGCAGTTCTTC.

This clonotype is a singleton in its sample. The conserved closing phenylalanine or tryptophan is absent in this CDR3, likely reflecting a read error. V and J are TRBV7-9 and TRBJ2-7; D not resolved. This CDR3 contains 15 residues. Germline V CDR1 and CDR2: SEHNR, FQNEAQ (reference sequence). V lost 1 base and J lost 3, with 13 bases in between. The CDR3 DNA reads TGTGCCAGCAGCTTAGGGGGATCATGGGGCTACGAGCAGTACTTA. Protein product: CASSLGGSWGYEQYL.

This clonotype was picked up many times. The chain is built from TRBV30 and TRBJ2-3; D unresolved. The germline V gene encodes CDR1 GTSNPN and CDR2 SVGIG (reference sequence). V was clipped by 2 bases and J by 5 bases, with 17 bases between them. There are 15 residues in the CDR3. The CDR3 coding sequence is TGTGCCTGGAGTTACCCCCCGGAACTGGGAGATACGCAGTATTTT. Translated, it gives CAWSYPPELGDTQYF.

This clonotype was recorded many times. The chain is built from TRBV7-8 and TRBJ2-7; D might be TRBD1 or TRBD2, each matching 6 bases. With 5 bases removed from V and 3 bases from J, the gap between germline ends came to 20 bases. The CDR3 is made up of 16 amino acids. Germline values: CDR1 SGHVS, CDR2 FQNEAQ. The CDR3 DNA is TGTGCCAGCAGCCAGGCAGAGGGGGGAGACCTCTACGAGCAGTACTTC. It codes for CASSQAEGGDLYEQYF. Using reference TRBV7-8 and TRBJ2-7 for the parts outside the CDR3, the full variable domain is GAGVSQSPRYKVAKRGQDVALRCDPISGHVSLFWYQQALGQGPEFLTYFQNEAQLDKSGLPSDRFFAERPEGSVSTLKIQRTQQEDSAVYLCASSQAEGGDLYEQYFGPGTRLTVT.

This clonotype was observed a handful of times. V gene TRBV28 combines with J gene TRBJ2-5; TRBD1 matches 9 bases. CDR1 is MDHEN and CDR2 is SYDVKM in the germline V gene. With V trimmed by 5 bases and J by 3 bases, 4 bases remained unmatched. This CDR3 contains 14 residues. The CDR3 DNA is TGTGCCAGCAGTACTTGGACAGGGGAAGAGACCCAGTACTTC. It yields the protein CASSTWTGEETQYF.

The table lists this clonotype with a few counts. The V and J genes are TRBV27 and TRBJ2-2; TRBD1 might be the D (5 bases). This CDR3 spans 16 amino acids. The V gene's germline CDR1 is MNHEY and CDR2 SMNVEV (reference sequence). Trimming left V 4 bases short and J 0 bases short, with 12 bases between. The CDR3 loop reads CASSSRQTANTGELFF. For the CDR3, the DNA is TGTGCCAGCAGTTCCCGACAGACCGCGAACACCGGGGAGCTGTTTTTT.

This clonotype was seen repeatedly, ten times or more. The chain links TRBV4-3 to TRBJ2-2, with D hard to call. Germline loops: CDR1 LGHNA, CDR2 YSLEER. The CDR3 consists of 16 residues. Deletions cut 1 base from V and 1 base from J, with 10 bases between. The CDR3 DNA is TGCGCCAGCAGCCAAGTGGGTCTGGAGAACACCGGGGAGCTGTTTTTT. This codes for CASSQVGLENTGELFF.

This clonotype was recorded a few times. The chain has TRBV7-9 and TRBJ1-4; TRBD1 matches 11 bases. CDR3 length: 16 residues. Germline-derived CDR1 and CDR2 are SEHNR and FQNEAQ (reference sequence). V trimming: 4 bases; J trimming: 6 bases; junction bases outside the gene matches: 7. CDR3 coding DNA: TGTGCCAGCAGCTCGTCGGACAGGGGGCATGATGAAAAACTGTTTTTT. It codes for CASSSSDRGHDEKLFF.

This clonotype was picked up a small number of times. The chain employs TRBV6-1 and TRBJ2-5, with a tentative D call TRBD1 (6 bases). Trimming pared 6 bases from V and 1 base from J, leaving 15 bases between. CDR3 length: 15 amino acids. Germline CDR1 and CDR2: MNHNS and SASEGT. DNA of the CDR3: TGTGCCAGCAGCCGCTCAACAGGGATCCAAGAGACCCAGTACTTC. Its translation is CASSRSTGIQETQYF.

The CDR3 DNA follows: TGCAGCGCCCGAACCGGACTAGCGGACTTCGGGCGCCAGTTCTTC. Translated: CSARTGLADFGRQFF. The chain recombines TRBV29-1 with TRBJ2-1, with TRBD2 matching 10 bases. This CDR3 region has 15 residues. The trim removed 7 bases at V and 13 bases at J, leaving 19 bases unmatched. The V gene's germline CDR1 is SQVTM and CDR2 ANQGSEA.

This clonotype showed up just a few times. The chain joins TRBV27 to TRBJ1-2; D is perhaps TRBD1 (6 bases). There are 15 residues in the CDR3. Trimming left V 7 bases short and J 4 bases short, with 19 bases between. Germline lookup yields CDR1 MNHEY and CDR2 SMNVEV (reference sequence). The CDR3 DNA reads TGTGCCAGCAAACGAGGGGGGGTGGTTGGCTATGGCTACACCTTC. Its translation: CASKRGGVVGYGYTF.

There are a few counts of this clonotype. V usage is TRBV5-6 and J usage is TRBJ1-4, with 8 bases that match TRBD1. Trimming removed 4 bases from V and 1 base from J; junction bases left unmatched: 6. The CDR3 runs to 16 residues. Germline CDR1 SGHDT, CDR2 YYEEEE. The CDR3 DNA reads TGTGCCAGCAGCCGTTATACAGGGGGAACTAATGAAAAACTGTTTTTT. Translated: CASSRYTGGTNEKLFF.

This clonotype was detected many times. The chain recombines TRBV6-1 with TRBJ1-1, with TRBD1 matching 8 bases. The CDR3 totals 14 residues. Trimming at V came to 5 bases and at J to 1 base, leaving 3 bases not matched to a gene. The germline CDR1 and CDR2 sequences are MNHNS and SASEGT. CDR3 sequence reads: CASSLDRANTEAFF. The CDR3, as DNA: TGTGCCAGCAGTTTGGACAGGGCGAACACTGAAGCTTTCTTT.

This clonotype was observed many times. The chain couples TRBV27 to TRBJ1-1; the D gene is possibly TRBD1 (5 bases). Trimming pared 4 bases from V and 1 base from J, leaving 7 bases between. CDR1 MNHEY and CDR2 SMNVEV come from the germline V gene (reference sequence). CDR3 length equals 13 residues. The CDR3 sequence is CASSWGKNTEAFF. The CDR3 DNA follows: TGTGCCAGCAGTTGGGGGAAGAACACTGAAGCTTTCTTT.

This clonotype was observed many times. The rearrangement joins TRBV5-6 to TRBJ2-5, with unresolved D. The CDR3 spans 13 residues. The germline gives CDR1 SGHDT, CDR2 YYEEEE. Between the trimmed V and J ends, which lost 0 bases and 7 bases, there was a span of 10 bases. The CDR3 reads CASSLEQSGTQYF. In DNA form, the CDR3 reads TGTGCCAGCAGCTTGGAACAGTCCGGGACCCAGTACTTC.

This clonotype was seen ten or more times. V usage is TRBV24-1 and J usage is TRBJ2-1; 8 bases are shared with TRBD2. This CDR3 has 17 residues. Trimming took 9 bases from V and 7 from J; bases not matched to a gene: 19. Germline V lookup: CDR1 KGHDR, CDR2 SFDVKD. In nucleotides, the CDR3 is TGTGCCACCGAGACCGAGGTGCGTCGGGAGGGGCGGAATGAGCAGTTCTTC. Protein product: CATETEVRREGRNEQFF.

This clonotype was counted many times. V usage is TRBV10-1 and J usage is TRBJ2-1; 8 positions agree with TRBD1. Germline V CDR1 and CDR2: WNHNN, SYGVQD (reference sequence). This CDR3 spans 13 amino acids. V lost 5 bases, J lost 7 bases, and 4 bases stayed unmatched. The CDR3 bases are TGCGCCAGCAGTAGGACAGGGATAAATGAGCAGTTCTTC. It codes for CASSRTGINEQFF.

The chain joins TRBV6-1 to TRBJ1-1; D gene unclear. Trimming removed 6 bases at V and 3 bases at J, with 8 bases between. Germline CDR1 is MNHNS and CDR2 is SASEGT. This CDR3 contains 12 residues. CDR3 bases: TGTGCCAGCAGCAGGAGGGACACTGAAGCTTTCTTT. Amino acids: CASSRRDTEAFF.

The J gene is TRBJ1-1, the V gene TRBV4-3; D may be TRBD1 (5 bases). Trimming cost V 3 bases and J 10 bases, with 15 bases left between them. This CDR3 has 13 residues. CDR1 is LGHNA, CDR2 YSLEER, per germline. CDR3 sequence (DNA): TGCGCCAGCAGCCACGGGAGGGACCAGGGAGCTTTCTTT. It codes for CASSHGRDQGAFF.

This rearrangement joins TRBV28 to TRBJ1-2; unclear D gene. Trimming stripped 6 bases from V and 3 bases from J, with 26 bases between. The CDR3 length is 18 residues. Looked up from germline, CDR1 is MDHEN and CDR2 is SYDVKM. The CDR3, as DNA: TGTGCCAGCAGGACCACAACCAGCCGGACCCCTCGGCACTATGGCTACACCTTC. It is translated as CASRTTTSRTPRHYGYTF.

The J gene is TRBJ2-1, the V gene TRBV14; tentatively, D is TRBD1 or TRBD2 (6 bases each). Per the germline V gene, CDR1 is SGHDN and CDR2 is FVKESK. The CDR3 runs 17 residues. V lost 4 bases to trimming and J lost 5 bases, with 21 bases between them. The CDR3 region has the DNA TGTGCCAGCAGCCCAGATGGGGGGCTCAAGGTGAACAATGAGCAGTTCTTC. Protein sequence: CASSPDGGLKVNNEQFF.

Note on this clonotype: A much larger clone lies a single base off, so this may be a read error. For the CDR3, the DNA is TGTGCCAGCTCCGACGGGGTCAGCCCCTACAATGAGCAGTTCTTC. Translation: CASSDGVSPYNEQFF. V usage is TRBV6-1 and J usage is TRBJ2-1; D is perhaps TRBD2 (5 bases). Germline assignment: CDR1 MNHNS and CDR2 SASEGT. This CDR3 is built from 15 residues. Trimming removed 8 bases from V and 2 bases from J, with 16 bases in between.

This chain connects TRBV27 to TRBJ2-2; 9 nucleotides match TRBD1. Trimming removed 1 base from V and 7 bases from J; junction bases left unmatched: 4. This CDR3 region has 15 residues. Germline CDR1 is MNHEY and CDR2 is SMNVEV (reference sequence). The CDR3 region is CASSLWDRANGELFF. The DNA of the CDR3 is TGTGCCAGCAGTTTATGGGACAGGGCGAACGGGGAGCTGTTTTTT.

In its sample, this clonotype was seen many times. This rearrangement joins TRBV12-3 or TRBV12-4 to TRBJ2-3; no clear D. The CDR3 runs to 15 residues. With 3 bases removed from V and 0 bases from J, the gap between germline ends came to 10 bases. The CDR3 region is CASSLGVSSTDTQYF. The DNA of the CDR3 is TGTGCCAGCAGTTTGGGCGTCTCTAGCACAGATACGCAGTATTTT.

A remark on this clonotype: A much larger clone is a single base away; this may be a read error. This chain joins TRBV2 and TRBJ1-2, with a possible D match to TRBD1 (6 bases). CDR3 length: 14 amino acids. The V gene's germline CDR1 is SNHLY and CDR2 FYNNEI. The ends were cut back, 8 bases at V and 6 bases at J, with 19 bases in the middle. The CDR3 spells CASYTGAGVHGYTF. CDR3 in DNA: TGTGCCAGCTACACCGGGGCAGGGGTTCATGGCTACACCTTC.

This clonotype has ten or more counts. CDR3 bases: TGTGCCAGCAGTTTGATGGAGACAAACGCTGAAGCTTTCTTT. Translation: CASSLMETNAEAFF. The chain employs TRBV12-3 or TRBV12-4 and TRBJ1-1; D ambiguous. The length of the CDR3 is 14 residues. V was shortened by 3 bases and J by 6 bases, with 14 bases between the two germline ends.